This TCR beta chain is drawn from a study of CD8 T cells in ankylosing spondylitis. Study conclusions and caveats: For ankylosing spondylitis blood, a TCR beta motif of 7 to 9 highly homologous variants appeared characteristic.

Each CDR3 protein gets one entry after TCRdb re-called the 5' RACE reads with MiXCR. The sample consists of a few hundred thousand distinct CDR3 sequences, around 17% of them appearing once. This clonotype was picked up many times. No antigen is known for it. Sequencing was done on a sample of blood, either unsorted or a sorted T cell fraction (not recorded which). The receptor was derived from a male donor with ankylosing spondylitis.

The CDR3 loop is CASSWDFSYEQYF. Written as DNA, the CDR3 is TGTGCCAGCAGTTGGGACTTCTCCTACGAGCAGTACTTC. This chain joins TRBV12-3 or TRBV12-4 and TRBJ2-7; TRBD2 might be the D (6 bases). The CDR3 sequence is 13 residues long. V shed 4 bases and J shed 0 bases, with 7 bases lying between them.